A single T cell receptor (beta chain) is shown here with its context. The data stem from a study of blood T cell repertoires in COVID-19. On the study more broadly: The origin of the acute and convalescent COVID-19 samples was the United States, Italy and Spain. PBMCs, B-cell-depleted T cells, or T cells were the source of the cDNA or gDNA that made up the material.

Method: immunoSEQ multiplex PCR; TCRdb's copy keeps in-frame clones and lacks some. The sample consists of about 440,000 clones, 70% to 90% of them appearing once. Germline V gives CDR1 SGDLS, CDR2 YYNGEE. There are 15 residues in the CDR3. Trimming pared 4 bases from V and 3 bases from J, leaving 13 bases between. This receptor was obtained from a woman aged 18-29 years with acute COVID-19. The chain recombines TRBV9 with TRBJ1-4; D unresolved. Sample: PBMCs or T cells enriched from blood (not recorded which). The chain's CDR3 is CASSPSVGPNEKLFF. The CDR3 DNA follows: TGTGCCAGCAGCCCCTCGGTTGGGCCTAATGAAAAACTGTTTTTT.